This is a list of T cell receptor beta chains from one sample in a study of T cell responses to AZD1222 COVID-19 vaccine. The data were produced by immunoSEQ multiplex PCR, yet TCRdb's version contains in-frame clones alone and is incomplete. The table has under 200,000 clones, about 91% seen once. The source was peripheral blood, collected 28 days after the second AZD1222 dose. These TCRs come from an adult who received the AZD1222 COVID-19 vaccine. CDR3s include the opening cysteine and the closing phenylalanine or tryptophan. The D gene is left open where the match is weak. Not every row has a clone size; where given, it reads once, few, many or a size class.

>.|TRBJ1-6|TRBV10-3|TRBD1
CAISEVGTGASPLHF
TGTGCCATCAGCGAAGTCGGGACAGGGGCTTCACCCCTCCACTTT
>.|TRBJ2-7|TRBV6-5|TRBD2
CASSSGSGDGYEQYF
TGTGCCAGCAGCAGCGGGAGTGGTGATGGCTACGAGCAGTACTTC
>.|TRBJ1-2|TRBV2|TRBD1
CASSEGTGALVNYGYTF
TGTGCCAGCAGTGAAGGGACAGGGGCCCTAGTTAACTATGGCTACACCTTC
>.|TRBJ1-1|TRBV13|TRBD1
CASSPLTDRGDTEAFF
TGTGCCAGCAGCCCTCTCACCGACAGGGGGGACACTGAAGCTTTCTTT
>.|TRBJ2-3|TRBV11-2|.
CASSSLERSTDTQYF
TGTGCCAGCAGCTCGTTGGAGCGGAGCACAGATACGCAGTATTTT
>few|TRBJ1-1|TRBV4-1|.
CASSPMAGASHTEAFF
TGCGCCAGCAGCCCGATGGCAGGTGCGTCGCACACTGAAGCTTTCTTT
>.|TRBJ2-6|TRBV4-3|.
CASSQRMGSGANVLTF
TGCGCCAGCAGCCAGAGGATGGGCTCTGGGGCCAACGTCCTGACTTTC
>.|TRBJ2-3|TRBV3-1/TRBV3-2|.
CASSQDPANTDTQYF
TGTGCCAGCAGCCAAGATCCGGCCAACACAGATACGCAGTATTTT
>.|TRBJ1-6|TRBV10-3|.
CANRRDTGNSPLHF
TGTGCCAACAGACGGGACACTGGAAATTCACCCCTCCACTTT
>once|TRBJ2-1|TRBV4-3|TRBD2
CASSQDRLAGEQFF
TGCGCCAGCAGCCAAGATCGGCTAGCGGGGGAACAGTTCTTC
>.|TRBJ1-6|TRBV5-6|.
CASSLGTGPSPLHF
TGTGCCAGCAGCCTTGGGACCGGCCCTTCACCCCTCCACTTT
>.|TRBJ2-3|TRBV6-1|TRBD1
CASSEGPGDRATDTQYF
TGTGCCAGCAGTGAAGGCCCAGGAGACAGGGCCACAGATACGCAGTATTTT
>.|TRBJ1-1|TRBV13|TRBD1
CASSYGQGMNTEAFF
TGTGCCAGCAGCTATGGACAGGGGATGAACACTGAAGCTTTCTTT
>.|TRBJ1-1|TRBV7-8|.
CASSLDLGGTEAFF
TGTGCCAGCAGCCTAGACCTTGGGGGAACTGAAGCTTTCTTT
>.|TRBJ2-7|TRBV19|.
CASSNLQSPYEQYF
TGTGCCAGTAGTAACCTCCAATCACCCTACGAGCAGTACTTC
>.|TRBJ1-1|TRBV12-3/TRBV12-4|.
CASRQGNTEAFF
TGTGCCAGCAGACAGGGGAACACTGAAGCTTTCTTT
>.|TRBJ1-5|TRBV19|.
CASTPRGRGSNQPQHF
TGTGCCAGTACCCCGAGAGGACGAGGGAGCAATCAGCCCCAGCATTTT
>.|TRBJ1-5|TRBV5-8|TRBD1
CASSRQGAGNQPQHF
TGTGCCAGCAGCCGACAGGGGGCGGGCAATCAGCCCCAGCATTTT
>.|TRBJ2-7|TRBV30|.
CAWSGGQNYEQYF
TGTGCCTGGAGTGGAGGACAGAACTACGAGCAGTACTTC
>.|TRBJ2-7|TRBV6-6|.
CASSLFLDEQYF
TGTGCCAGCAGCCTATTCCTCGACGAGCAGTACTTC
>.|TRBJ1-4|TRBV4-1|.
CASSQERGAGSEKLFF
TGCGCCAGCAGCCAAGAACGGGGGGCAGGGAGTGAAAAACTGTTTTTT
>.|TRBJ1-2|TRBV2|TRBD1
CASTTGRGPNYGYTF
TGTGCCAGCACAACGGGCAGGGGGCCTAACTATGGCTACACCTTC
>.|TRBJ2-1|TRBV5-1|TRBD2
CASSFVGLAGGRSYNEQFF
TGCGCCAGCAGCTTTGTAGGACTAGCGGGGGGGCGCAGCTACAATGAGCAGTTCTTC
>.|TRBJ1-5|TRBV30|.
CAPSGDRGRLFQPQHF
TGTGCCCCGAGTGGGGACCGGGGGCGGCTGTTTCAGCCCCAGCATTTT
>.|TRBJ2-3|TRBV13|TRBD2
CASSSPGLAGRTDTQYF
TGTGCCAGCAGCTCACCGGGACTAGCGGGCCGCACAGATACGCAGTATTTT
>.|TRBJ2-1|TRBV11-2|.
CASSKTGTGRLQFF
TGTGCCAGCAGTAAAACCGGGACTGGAAGACTGCAGTTCTTC
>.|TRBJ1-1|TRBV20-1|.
CSASVGGTEAFF
TGCAGTGCTAGTGTAGGAGGGACTGAAGCTTTCTTT
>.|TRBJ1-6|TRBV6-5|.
CASRPEPNSPLHF
TGTGCCAGCAGACCAGAACCGAATTCACCCCTCCACTTT
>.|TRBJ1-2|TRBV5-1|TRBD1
CASSPRTGGVLYGYTF
TGCGCCAGCAGCCCGAGGACAGGGGGGGTTCTCTATGGCTACACCTTC
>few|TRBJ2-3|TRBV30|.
CACGGPEDTQYF
TGTGCCTGCGGGGGGCCGGAAGATACGCAGTATTTT
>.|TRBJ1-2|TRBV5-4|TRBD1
CASSLPGQGLALGYTF
TGTGCCAGCAGCCTGCCGGGACAGGGACTGGCTTTGGGCTACACCTTC